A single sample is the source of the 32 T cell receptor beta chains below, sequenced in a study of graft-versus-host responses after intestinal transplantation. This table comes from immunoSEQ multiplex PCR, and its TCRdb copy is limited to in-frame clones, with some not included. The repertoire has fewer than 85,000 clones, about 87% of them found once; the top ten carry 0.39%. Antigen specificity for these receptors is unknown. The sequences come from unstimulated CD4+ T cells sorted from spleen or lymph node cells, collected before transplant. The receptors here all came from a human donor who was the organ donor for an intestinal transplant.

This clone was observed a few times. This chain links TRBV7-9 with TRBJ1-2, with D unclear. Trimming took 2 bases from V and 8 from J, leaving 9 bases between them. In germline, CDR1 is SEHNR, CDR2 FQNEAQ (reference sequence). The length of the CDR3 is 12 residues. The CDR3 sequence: CASSLQEGGYTF. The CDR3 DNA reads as TGTGCCAGCAGCTTACAGGAGGGCGGCTACACCTTC.

CDR3 loop: CASSSPTGGSETQYF. The CDR3 coding sequence is TGTGCCAGCAGTTCCCCGACAGGGGGGTCAGAGACCCAGTACTTC. This chain joins TRBV6-6 and TRBJ2-5, with 9 bases fitting TRBD1. V dropped 4 bases and J dropped 4; count of bases not matched to a gene: 7. The CDR3 contains 15 residues. Germline V gene lookup returns CDR1 MNHNY and CDR2 SVGAGI (reference sequence).

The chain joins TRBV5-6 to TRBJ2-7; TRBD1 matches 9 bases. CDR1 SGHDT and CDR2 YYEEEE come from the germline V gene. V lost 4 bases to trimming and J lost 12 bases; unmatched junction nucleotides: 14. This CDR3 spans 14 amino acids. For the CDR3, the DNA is TGTGCCAGCAGCCGAGGACAGGGGCCAATTTTGGTGTACGTC. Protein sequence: CASSRGQGPILVYV.

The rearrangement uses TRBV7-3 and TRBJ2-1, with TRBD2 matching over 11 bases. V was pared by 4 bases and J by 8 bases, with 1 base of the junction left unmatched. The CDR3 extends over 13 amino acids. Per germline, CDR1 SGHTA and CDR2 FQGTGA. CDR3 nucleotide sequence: TGTGCCAGCAGCTATAGCGGGGGGGATGAGCAGTTCTTC. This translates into CASSYSGGDEQFF.

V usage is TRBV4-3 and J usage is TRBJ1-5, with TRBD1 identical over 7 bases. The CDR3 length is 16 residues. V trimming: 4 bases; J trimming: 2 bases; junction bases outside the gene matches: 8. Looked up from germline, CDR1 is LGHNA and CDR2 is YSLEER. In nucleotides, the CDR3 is TGCGCCAGCAGCCGGGACAGTCCTGATTGCAATCAGCCCCAGCATTTT. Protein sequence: CASSRDSPDCNQPQHF.

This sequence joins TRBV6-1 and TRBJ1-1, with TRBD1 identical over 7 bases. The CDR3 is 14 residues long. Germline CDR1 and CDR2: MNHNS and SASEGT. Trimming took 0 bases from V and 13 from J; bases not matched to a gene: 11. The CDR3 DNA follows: TGTGCCAGCAGTGAAGCGGGGACAGTTAACGGGTTTTTCTTT. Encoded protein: CASSEAGTVNGFFF.

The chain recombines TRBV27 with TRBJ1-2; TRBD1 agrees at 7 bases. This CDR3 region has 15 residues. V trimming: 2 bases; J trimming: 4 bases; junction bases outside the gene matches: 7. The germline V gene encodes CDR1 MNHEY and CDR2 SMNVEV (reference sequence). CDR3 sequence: CASSLAGGTSYGYTF. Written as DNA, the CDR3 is TGTGCCAGCAGTTTAGCAGGGGGTACAAGCTATGGCTACACCTTC.

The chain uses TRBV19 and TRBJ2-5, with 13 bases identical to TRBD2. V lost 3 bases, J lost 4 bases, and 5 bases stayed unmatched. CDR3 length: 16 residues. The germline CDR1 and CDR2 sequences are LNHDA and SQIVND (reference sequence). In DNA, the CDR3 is TGTGCCAGTAGTATGGGGACTAGCGGGGCGGGAGAGACCCAGTACTTC. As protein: CASSMGTSGAGETQYF.

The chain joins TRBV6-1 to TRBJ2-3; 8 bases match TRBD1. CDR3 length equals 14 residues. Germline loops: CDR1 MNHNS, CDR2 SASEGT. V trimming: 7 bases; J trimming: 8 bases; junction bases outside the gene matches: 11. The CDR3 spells CASTPRTGRGTQYF. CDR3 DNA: TGTGCCAGCACCCCCCGGACAGGGAGAGGTACGCAGTATTTT.

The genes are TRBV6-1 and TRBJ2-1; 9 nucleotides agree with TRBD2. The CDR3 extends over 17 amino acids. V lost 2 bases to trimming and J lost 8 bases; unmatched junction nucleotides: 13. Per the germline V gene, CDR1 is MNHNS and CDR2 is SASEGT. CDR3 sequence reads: CASSERRPAGGWDEQFF. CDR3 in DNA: TGTGCCAGCAGTGAACGGCGGCCAGCGGGGGGCTGGGATGAGCAGTTCTTC.

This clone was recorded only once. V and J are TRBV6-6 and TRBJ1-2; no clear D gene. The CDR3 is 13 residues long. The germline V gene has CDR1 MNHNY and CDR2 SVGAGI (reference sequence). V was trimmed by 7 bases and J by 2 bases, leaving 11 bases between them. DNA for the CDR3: TGTGCCAGCACGCCAGCGGTGAACTATGGCTACACCTTC. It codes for CASTPAVNYGYTF.

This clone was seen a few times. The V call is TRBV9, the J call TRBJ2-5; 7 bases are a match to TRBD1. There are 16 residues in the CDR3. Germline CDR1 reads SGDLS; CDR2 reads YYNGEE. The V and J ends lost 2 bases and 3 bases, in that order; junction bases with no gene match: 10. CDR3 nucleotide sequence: TGTGCCAGCAGCGTTGCAGGGGGAAGCCTTAAAGAGACCCAGTACTTC. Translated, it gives CASSVAGGSLKETQYF.

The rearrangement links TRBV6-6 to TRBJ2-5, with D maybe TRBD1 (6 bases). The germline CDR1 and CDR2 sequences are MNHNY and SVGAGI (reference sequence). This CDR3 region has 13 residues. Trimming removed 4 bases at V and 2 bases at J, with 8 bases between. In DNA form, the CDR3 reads TGTGCCAGCAGTTTACAGGGACAAGAGACCCAGTACTTC. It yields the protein CASSLQGQETQYF.

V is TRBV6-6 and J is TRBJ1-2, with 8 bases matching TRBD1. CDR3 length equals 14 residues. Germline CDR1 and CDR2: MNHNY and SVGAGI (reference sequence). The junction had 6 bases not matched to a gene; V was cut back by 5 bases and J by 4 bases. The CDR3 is CASSGQGAGYGYTF. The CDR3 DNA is TGTGCCAGCAGTGGACAGGGAGCGGGCTATGGCTACACCTTC.

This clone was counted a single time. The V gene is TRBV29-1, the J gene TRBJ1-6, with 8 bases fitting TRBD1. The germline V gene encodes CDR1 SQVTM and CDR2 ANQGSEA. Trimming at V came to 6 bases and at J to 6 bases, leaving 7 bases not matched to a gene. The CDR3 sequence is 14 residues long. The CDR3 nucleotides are TGCAGCGTCGACAGGGGCCTAAGTAATTCACCCCTCCACTTT. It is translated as CSVDRGLSNSPLHF.

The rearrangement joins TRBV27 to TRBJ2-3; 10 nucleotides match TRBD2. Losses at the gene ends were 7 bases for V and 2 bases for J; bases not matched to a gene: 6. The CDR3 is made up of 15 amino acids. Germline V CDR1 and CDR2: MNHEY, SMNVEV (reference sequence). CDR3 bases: TGTGCCAGCACTCGACTAGCGGGCTACACAGATACGCAGTATTTT. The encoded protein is CASTRLAGYTDTQYF.

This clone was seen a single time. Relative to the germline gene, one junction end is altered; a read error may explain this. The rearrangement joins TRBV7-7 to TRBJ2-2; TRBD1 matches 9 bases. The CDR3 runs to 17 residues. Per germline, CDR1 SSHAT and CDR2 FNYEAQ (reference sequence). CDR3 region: CASSFFATGGNTGELFF. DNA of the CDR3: TGTGCTAGCAGCTTCTTCGCGACAGGGGGAAACACCGGGGAGCTGTTTTTT.

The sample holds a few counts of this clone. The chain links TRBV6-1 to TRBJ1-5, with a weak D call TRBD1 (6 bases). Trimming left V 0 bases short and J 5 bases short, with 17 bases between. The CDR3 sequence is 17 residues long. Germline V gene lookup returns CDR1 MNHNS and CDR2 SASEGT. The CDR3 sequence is CASSEAQDRDTDQPQHF. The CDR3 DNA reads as TGTGCCAGCAGTGAAGCTCAAGACCGGGACACTGATCAGCCCCAGCATTTT.

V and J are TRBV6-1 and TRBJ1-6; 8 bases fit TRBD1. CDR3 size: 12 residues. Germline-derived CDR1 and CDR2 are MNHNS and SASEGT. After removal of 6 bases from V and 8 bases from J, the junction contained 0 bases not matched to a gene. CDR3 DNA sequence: TGTGCCAGCAGGACAGGGGATTCACCCCTCCACTTT. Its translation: CASRTGDSPLHF.

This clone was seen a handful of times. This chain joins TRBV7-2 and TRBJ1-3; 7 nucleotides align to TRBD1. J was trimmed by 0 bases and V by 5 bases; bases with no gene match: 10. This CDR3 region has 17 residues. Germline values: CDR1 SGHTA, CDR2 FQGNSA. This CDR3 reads CASSPRRQGYSGNTIYF. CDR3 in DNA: TGTGCCAGCAGCCCACGCCGACAGGGCTACTCTGGAAACACCATATATTTT.

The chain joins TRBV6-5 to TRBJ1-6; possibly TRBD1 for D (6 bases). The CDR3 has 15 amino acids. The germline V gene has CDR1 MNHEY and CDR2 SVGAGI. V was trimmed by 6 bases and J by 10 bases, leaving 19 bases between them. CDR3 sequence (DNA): TGTGCCAGCAGGGCTTTCAGGGGTGTAGGATCACCCCTCCACTTT. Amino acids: CASRAFRGVGSPLHF.

The CDR3 loop reads CASSLIPKGDTQYF. The CDR3 nucleotides are TGCGCCAGCAGCTTGATCCCCAAGGGGGATACGCAGTATTTT. The V gene is TRBV5-1, the J gene TRBJ2-3; weak D call: TRBD1 (5 bases). The CDR3 spans 14 residues. In germline, CDR1 is SGHRS, CDR2 YFSETQ. Trimming cost V 1 base and J 6 bases, with 12 bases left between them.

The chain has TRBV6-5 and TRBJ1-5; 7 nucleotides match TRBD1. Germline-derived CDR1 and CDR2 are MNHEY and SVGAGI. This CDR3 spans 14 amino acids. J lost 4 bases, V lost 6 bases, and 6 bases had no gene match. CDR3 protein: CASSRGTANQPQHF. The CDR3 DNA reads TGTGCCAGCAGCCGCGGGACAGCAAATCAGCCCCAGCATTTT.

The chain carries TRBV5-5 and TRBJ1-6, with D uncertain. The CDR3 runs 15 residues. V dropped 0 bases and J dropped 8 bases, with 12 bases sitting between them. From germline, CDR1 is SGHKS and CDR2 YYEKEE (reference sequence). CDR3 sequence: CASSLDGRGYSPLHF. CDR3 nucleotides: TGTGCCAGCAGCTTGGACGGACGGGGATATTCACCCCTCCACTTT.

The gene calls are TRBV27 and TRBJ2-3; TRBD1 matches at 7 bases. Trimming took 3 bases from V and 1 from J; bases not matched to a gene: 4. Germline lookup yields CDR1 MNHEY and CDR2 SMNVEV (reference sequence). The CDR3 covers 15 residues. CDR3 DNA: TGTGCCAGCAGTTTTCGGGACAGACGCACAGATACGCAGTATTTT. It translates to CASSFRDRRTDTQYF.

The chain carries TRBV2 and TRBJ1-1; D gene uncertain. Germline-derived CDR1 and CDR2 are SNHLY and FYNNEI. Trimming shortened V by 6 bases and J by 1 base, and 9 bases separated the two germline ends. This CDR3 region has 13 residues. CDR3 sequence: CASREDGNTEAFF. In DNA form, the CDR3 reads TGTGCCAGCAGGGAGGACGGGAACACTGAAGCTTTCTTT.

In DNA form, the CDR3 reads TGCGCCAGCAGCCTAAGGACAGGAACCCAACGGAGTAATGAAAAACTGTTTTTT. It translates to CASSLRTGTQRSNEKLFF. The J gene is TRBJ1-4, the V gene TRBV4-1; TRBD1 agrees at 7 bases. CDR3 length: 18 amino acids. Germline trimming cut 4 bases from V and 4 bases from J; bases unmatched to any gene: 15. Germline V lookup: CDR1 MGHRA, CDR2 YSYEKL.

CDR3 region: CASSQELRAGAEAFF. Written as DNA, the CDR3 is TGCGCCAGCAGCCAAGAGCTCAGGGCGGGGGCTGAAGCTTTCTTT. This chain connects TRBV4-1 to TRBJ1-1; the D gene is possibly TRBD1 (5 bases). The CDR3 loop spans 15 amino acids. The V and J ends lost 0 bases and 6 bases respectively, with 14 bases between them. CDR1 is MGHRA, CDR2 YSYEKL, per germline.

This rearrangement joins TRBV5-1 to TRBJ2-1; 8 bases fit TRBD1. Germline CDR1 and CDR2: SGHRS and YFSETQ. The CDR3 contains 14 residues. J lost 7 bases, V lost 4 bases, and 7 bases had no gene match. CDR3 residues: CASSPRTGLNEQFF. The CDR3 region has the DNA TGCGCCAGCAGCCCGAGGACAGGGTTGAATGAGCAGTTCTTC.

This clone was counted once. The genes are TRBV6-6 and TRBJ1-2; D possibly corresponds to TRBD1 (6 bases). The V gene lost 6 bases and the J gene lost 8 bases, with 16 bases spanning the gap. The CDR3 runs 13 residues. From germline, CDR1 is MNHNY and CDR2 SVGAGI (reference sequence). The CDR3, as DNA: TGTGCCAGCAGATTAACAGGGAACGACGGCTACACCTTC. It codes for CASRLTGNDGYTF.

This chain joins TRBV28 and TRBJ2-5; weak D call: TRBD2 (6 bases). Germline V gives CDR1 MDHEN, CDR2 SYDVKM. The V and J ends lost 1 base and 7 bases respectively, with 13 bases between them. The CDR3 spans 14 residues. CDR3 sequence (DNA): TGTGCCAGCAGTTTATCGGCGGGACTCGGGACCCAGTACTTC. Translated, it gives CASSLSAGLGTQYF.

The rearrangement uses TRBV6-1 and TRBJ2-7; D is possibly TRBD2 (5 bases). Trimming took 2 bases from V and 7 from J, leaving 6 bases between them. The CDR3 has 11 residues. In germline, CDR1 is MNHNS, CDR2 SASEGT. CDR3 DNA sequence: TGTGCCAGCAGTGAAAGGAGGGAGCAGTACGTC. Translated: CASSERREQYV.